This passage covers 21 T cell receptor beta chains from one sample sequenced in a study of shared clonotypes between healthy human individuals. Measured with immunoSEQ multiplex PCR; TCRdb has only the in-frame clones, and not every one. Of some 2.3 million clones listed, 93% are singletons. Source material: naive CD4+ T cells from PBMCs. The subset was: CD45RA+ positively selected. All receptors derive from a man in his late teens or twenties in good health. Some clones in this sample may be carry-over from other donors' samples.

This chain links TRBV18 with TRBJ2-2; tentative D call: TRBD2 (6 bases). The CDR3 sequence is 15 residues long. The V gene's germline CDR1 is KGHSH and CDR2 LQKENI. Between the trimmed V and J ends, which lost 4 bases and 3 bases, there was a span of 12 bases. The CDR3 region has the DNA TGTGCCAGCTCACACCAATGGGACTACACCGGGGAGCTGTTTTTT. Translation: CASSHQWDYTGELFF.

V usage is TRBV20-1 and J usage is TRBJ2-7, with D hard to call. The V gene lost 6 bases and the J gene lost 6 bases, with 12 bases spanning the gap. CDR3 length: 11 amino acids. Looked up from germline, CDR1 is DFQATT and CDR2 is SNEGSKA (reference sequence). The CDR3 region has the DNA TGCAGTGCCCCGGAGAACCGCGAGCAGTACTTC. Translation: CSAPENREQYF.

This rearrangement joins TRBV5-1 to TRBJ1-4, with 11 bases fitting TRBD1. Per germline, CDR1 SGHRS and CDR2 YFSETQ. The CDR3 has 18 residues. V dropped 4 bases and J dropped 7; count of bases not matched to a gene: 15. CDR3 in amino acids: CASSPLGQGAVRGEKLFF. The CDR3 DNA sequence: TGCGCCAGCAGCCCACTTGGACAGGGGGCGGTTAGAGGTGAAAAACTGTTTTTT.

This rearrangement joins TRBV5-1 to TRBJ2-5; no clear D. V gave up 0 bases and J gave up 2 bases, with 8 bases separating them. The CDR3 has 14 residues. Germline V gene lookup returns CDR1 SGHRS and CDR2 YFSETQ. The CDR3 coding sequence is TGCGCCAGCAGCTTGGCCTGGGTGCAAGAGACCCAGTACTTC. Its translation: CASSLAWVQETQYF.

Of note for this clone: Other DNA sequences within the sample encode an identical CDR3. The chain carries TRBV5-1 and TRBJ2-5; D is uncertain. The V gene's germline CDR1 is SGHRS and CDR2 YFSETQ. The CDR3 consists of 14 residues. Trimming stripped 0 bases from V and 2 bases from J, with 8 bases between. As DNA, the CDR3 is TGCGCCAGCAGCTTGGCGACAAGTCAAGAGACCCAGTACTTC. Translation: CASSLATSQETQYF.

This chain's CDR3 is CASSPPGYGGGGYTF. The CDR3, as DNA: TGCGCCAGCAGCCCCCCAGGGTATGGGGGCGGTGGCTACACCTTC. The V gene is TRBV5-1, the J gene TRBJ1-2; a possible D gene is TRBD1 (6 bases). Germline values: CDR1 SGHRS, CDR2 YFSETQ. V lost 4 bases to trimming and J lost 7 bases, with 20 bases between them. The CDR3 runs 15 residues.

The J gene is TRBJ2-4, the V gene TRBV10-1; a weak D match, TRBD2 (6 bases). The CDR3 sequence is 20 residues long. The V gene lost 0 bases and the J gene lost 0 bases, with 21 bases spanning the gap. The germline V gene has CDR1 WNHNN and CDR2 SYGVQD (reference sequence). CDR3 in amino acids: CASSESLRDLPNLAKNIQYF. For the CDR3, the DNA is TGCGCCAGCAGTGAGTCGCTCAGGGACTTGCCTAATCTAGCCAAAAACATTCAGTACTTC.

The chain links TRBV18 to TRBJ2-7; TRBD1 agrees at 11 bases. The CDR3 runs 14 residues. CDR1 is KGHSH, CDR2 LQKENI, per germline. V lost 5 bases to trimming and J lost 4 bases; unmatched junction nucleotides: 4. DNA for the CDR3: TGTGCCAGCTCAGACGGGACAGGGGGATACGAGCAGTACTTC. As protein: CASSDGTGGYEQYF.

V gene TRBV5-1 combines with J gene TRBJ2-1; D is unclear. Between the trimmed V and J ends, which lost 4 bases and 4 bases, there was a span of 12 bases. Germline V gives CDR1 SGHRS, CDR2 YFSETQ. This CDR3 contains 14 residues. CDR3 amino acids: CASSGVISYNEQFF. CDR3 in DNA: TGCGCCAGCAGCGGCGTGATATCTTACAATGAGCAGTTCTTC. Full variable domain (remainder filled in from reference TRBV5-1 and TRBJ2-1): KAGVTQTPRYLIKTRGQQVTLSCSPISGHRSVSWYQQTPGQGLQFLFEYFSETQRNKGNFPGRFSGRQFSNSRSEMNVSTLELGDSALYLCASSGVISYNEQFFGPGTRLTVL.

The rearrangement links TRBV6-5 to TRBJ1-1, with D hard to call. Between the trimmed V and J ends, which lost 8 bases and 1 base, there was a span of 14 bases. This CDR3 contains 14 residues. CDR1 and CDR2 (germline): MNHEY, SVGAGI. The CDR3, as DNA: TGTGCCAGCGGACTAGAAGGAGGGAACACTGAAGCTTTCTTT. Translated: CASGLEGGNTEAFF.

V usage is TRBV9 and J usage is TRBJ2-7; D may match TRBD1 or TRBD2 (5 bases each). This CDR3 spans 12 amino acids. Per the germline V gene, CDR1 is SGDLS and CDR2 is YYNGEE. V was shortened by 7 bases and J by 6 bases, with 14 bases between the two germline ends. CDR3 sequence: CASGDPAPEQYF. The CDR3 region has the DNA TGTGCCAGCGGGGACCCAGCCCCCGAGCAGTACTTC. The full variable domain, rest sourced from reference TRBV9 and TRBJ2-7, is DSGVTQTPKHLITATGQRVTLRCSPRSGDLSVYWYQQSLDQGLQFLIQYYNGEERAKGNILERFSAQQFPDLHSELNLSSLELGDSALYFCASGDPAPEQYFGPGTRLTVT.

The chain links TRBV5-6 to TRBJ1-2; 8 positions match TRBD1. The CDR3 covers 15 residues. Germline V gene sequence: CDR1 SGHDT, CDR2 YYEEEE. The V segment lost 0 bases and the J segment 2 bases; nucleotides outside the gene matches: 3. The CDR3 sequence is CASSLGQGKNYGYTF. The DNA for the CDR3 is TGTGCCAGCAGCTTGGGACAGGGGAAAAACTATGGCTACACCTTC.

Regarding this clone: The identical CDR3 is also encoded by other nucleotide sequences in the sample. The chain is built from TRBV11-2 and TRBJ1-1; 7 nucleotides line up with TRBD1. Trimming cost V 5 bases and J 4 bases; bases outside gene matches: 7. CDR1 and CDR2 from the germline V gene are SGHAT and FQNNGV. The CDR3 extends over 14 amino acids. The CDR3 DNA is TGTGCCAGCAGCCAGGGGGGGGCTGGCACTGAAGCTTTCTTT. This codes for CASSQGGAGTEAFF.

The chain recombines TRBV25-1 with TRBJ1-2; no firm D call. V lost 4 bases and J 7 bases, leaving 13 bases between the germline ends. Per the germline V gene, CDR1 is MGHDK and CDR2 is SYGVNS. This CDR3 is 13 amino acids long. CDR3 region: CASSVGPWGGYTF. The DNA for the CDR3 is TGTGCCAGCAGTGTTGGCCCATGGGGTGGCTACACCTTC.

V usage is TRBV5-1 and J usage is TRBJ2-5; TRBD2 matches 13 bases. Germline lookup yields CDR1 SGHRS and CDR2 YFSETQ. V dropped 5 bases and J dropped 5; count of bases not matched to a gene: 6. The CDR3 length is 15 residues. The CDR3 nucleotides read TGCGCCAGCAGTCCCGGGACTAGCGGGGCGGAGACCCAGTACTTC. Amino acids: CASSPGTSGAETQYF.

This sequence joins TRBV11-2 and TRBJ2-5; no firm D call. With 1 base removed from V and 7 bases from J, the gap between germline ends came to 13 bases. The CDR3 covers 14 residues. The germline V gene encodes CDR1 SGHAT and CDR2 FQNNGV. CDR3 nucleotides: TGTGCCAGCAGCTTAGGAGTTACCCTTGGGACCCAGTACTTC. This codes for CASSLGVTLGTQYF.

The chain joins TRBV10-3 to TRBJ1-2; unclear D gene. The CDR3 totals 13 residues. In germline, CDR1 is ENHRY, CDR2 SYGVKD. Trimming left V 10 bases short and J 4 bases short, with 16 bases between. The CDR3 region has the DNA TGTGCCACCGAGTGGGGAGGTACCTATGGCTACACCTTC. Amino acid sequence: CATEWGGTYGYTF.

The rearrangement uses TRBV4-2 and TRBJ2-1, with 13 bases matching TRBD2. The CDR3 has 17 amino acids. J lost 4 bases, V lost 2 bases, and 5 bases had no gene match. Per the germline V gene, CDR1 is LGHNA and CDR2 is YNFKEQ. CDR3 nucleotide sequence: TGTGCCAGCAGCCAATCGACTAGCGGGAGGACGTACAATGAGCAGTTCTTC. Amino acids: CASSQSTSGRTYNEQFF.

Only one count was recorded for this clone. V is TRBV4-3 and J is TRBJ1-6; 7 nucleotides match TRBD1. From germline, CDR1 is LGHNA and CDR2 YSLEER. CDR3 length: 16 residues. Trimming cost V 0 bases and J 7 bases; bases outside gene matches: 6. CDR3 nucleotides: TGCGCCAGCAGCCAAGATCGACAGGGACGGAATTCACCCCTCCACTTT. Translation gives CASSQDRQGRNSPLHF.

The chain carries TRBV4-3 and TRBJ1-2; D uncertain. Trimming removed 1 base from V and 0 bases from J, with 12 bases in between. Germline V CDR1 and CDR2: LGHNA, YSLEER. The CDR3 is 16 amino acids. For the CDR3, the DNA is TGCGCCAGCAGCCAAGGGGGAGCATACCCTAACTATGGCTACACCTTC. It is translated as CASSQGGAYPNYGYTF.

This chain joins TRBV5-8 and TRBJ1-2; no reliable D call. The V end was cut by 1 base, the J end by 7 bases, with 11 bases between. This CDR3 has 13 amino acids. CDR1 and CDR2 (germline): SGHTS, YDEGEE. CDR3 nucleotides: TGTGCCAGCAGCTTGAAGGGAGGCATTGGCTACACCTTC. This encodes CASSLKGGIGYTF.